Below are 30 T cell receptor beta chains sequenced from a single sample in a study of Ad26.COV2.S vaccination and SARS-CoV-2 variants (dated by TCRdb to about 2021). Per the publication, the treatment or condition label means: over 15 received Ad26.COV2.S at low or high dose, single or two shots; roughly five received placebo; per-sample allocation not given. For vaccine and placebo recipients, repertoires were sequenced using samples collected on day 63 after the first injection. The library was produced with the immunoSEQ multiplex PCR assay. Held by TCRdb, this immuneACCESS table contains in-frame sequences only and omits some clones. Under half of the omission traces to an unresolved V gene where checked; the cause of the rest is unknown. Counted in this sample were hundreds of thousands of clones; around 87% of them appeared once. The biggest ten clones account for roughly 3.1% of the sample.

Sequencing was performed on peripheral blood, taken in a trial of Ad26.COV2.S vaccine versus placebo. The receptors stem from a person between 18 and 60 years old who received the Ad26.COV2.S COVID-19 vaccine or a placebo.

The genes are TRBV6-5 and TRBJ2-3; D remains unclear. There are 14 residues in the CDR3. Germline CDR1 is MNHEY and CDR2 is SVGAGI. V was cut by 0 bases and J by 6 bases, with 10 bases left in between. The CDR3 loop is CASSYSTDRDTQYF. The CDR3 DNA sequence: TGTGCCAGCAGTTACTCCACGGATCGGGATACGCAGTATTTT.

The chain carries TRBV5-1 and TRBJ1-2, with TRBD1 matching 7 bases. Trimming took 0 bases from V and 4 from J; bases not matched to a gene: 9. The CDR3 is made up of 16 amino acids. CDR1 is SGHRS and CDR2 is YFSETQ in the germline V gene. The CDR3 spells CASSLAQGQILYGYTF. CDR3 nucleotides: TGCGCCAGCAGCTTGGCTCAGGGACAGATACTCTATGGCTACACCTTC.

In this sample, this clone turned up once. The chain joins TRBV19 to TRBJ2-1; D possibly corresponds to TRBD2 (5 bases). The CDR3 is 15 residues long. The V and J ends lost 5 bases and 0 bases respectively, with 11 bases between them. The V gene's germline CDR1 is LNHDA and CDR2 SQIVND (reference sequence). CDR3 sequence (DNA): TGTGCCAGTAGTCGACGGGAAAGCTCCTACAATGAGCAGTTCTTC. This sequence encodes CASSRRESSYNEQFF.

The gene calls are TRBV18 and TRBJ2-3; the D is unclear. Between the trimmed V and J ends, which lost 3 bases and 4 bases, there was a span of 8 bases. Germline CDR1 and CDR2: KGHSH and LQKENI. CDR3 length: 13 residues. The CDR3 sequence is CASSPQGPDTQYF. The DNA of the CDR3 is TGTGCCAGCTCACCCCAAGGCCCAGATACGCAGTATTTT.

The chain recombines TRBV12-5 with TRBJ1-3; D is ambiguous. This CDR3 region has 14 residues. V lost 3 bases, J lost 0 bases, and 6 bases lay in between. Germline values: CDR1 LGHNT, CDR2 FRNRAP. CDR3 DNA sequence: TGTGCTAGTGGTTTTGAAGGCTCTGGAAACACCATATATTTT. It is translated as CASGFEGSGNTIYF.

This rearrangement joins TRBV4-1 to TRBJ2-2; 11 bases are shared with TRBD2. There are 17 residues in the CDR3. The germline gives CDR1 MGHRA, CDR2 YSYEKL. After removal of 4 bases from V and 2 bases from J, the junction contained 6 bases not matched to a gene. The chain's CDR3 is CASSPGGLAANTGELFF. As DNA, the CDR3 is TGCGCCAGCAGCCCTGGGGGACTAGCGGCCAACACCGGGGAGCTGTTTTTT.

The chain's CDR3 is CASRTVHPKGTGELFF. Here the CDR3 DNA reads TGCGCCAGCAGAACCGTTCACCCAAAGGGGACCGGGGAGCTGTTTTTT. This rearrangement joins TRBV10-2 to TRBJ2-2, with a weak D call TRBD1 (5 bases). Looked up from germline, CDR1 is WSHSY and CDR2 is SAAADI. The length of the CDR3 is 16 residues. Trimming took 6 bases from V and 5 from J, leaving 19 bases between them.

V gene TRBV3-1 (or the pseudogene TRBV3-2) combines with J gene TRBJ2-3, with D hard to call. The CDR3 has 14 amino acids. CDR1 is LGHDT, CDR2 YNNKEL, per germline (reference sequence). V lost 1 base and J 8 bases, leaving 13 bases between the germline ends. The DNA for the CDR3 is TGTGCCAGCAGCCAAGGGGGTTTGAGTGGTACGCAGTATTTT. It specifies CASSQGGLSGTQYF.

This chain joins TRBV6-5 and TRBJ1-6; D gene ambiguous. The CDR3 runs 15 residues. V was trimmed by 0 bases and J by 7 bases, leaving 10 bases between them. The germline CDR1 and CDR2 sequences are MNHEY and SVGAGI. The CDR3 is CASSYSIWENSPLHF. CDR3 coding DNA: TGTGCCAGCAGTTACTCAATTTGGGAAAATTCACCCCTCCACTTT.

The V gene is TRBV14, the J gene TRBJ2-2; 10 bases align to TRBD1. V shed 2 bases, J shed 4 bases, and the junction held 4 bases outside the gene matches. This CDR3 contains 16 residues. The germline V gene has CDR1 SGHDN and CDR2 FVKESK. The CDR3: CASSQSTGGRTGELFF. The DNA of the CDR3 is TGTGCCAGCAGCCAATCGACAGGGGGCCGCACCGGGGAGCTGTTTTTT.

This chain uses TRBV11-1 with TRBJ1-1; TRBD1 matches at 8 bases. Germline V gives CDR1 SGHAT, CDR2 FQDESV (reference sequence). The CDR3 runs 15 residues. V gave up 2 bases and J gave up 1 base; unmatched junction bases: 3. CDR3 sequence: CASSLRTGWNTEAFF. The CDR3 DNA reads as TGTGCCAGCAGCTTAAGGACAGGGTGGAACACTGAAGCTTTCTTT.

The chain joins TRBV11-2 to TRBJ2-7; D is undetermined. This CDR3 contains 15 residues. Trimming stripped 2 bases from V and 2 bases from J, with 13 bases between. Germline loops: CDR1 SGHAT, CDR2 FQNNGV. DNA for the CDR3: TGTGCCAGCAGCTTATCTCTAGGGAACCCCTACGAGCAGTACTTC. The encoded protein is CASSLSLGNPYEQYF.

This clone occurred a few times. The chain recombines TRBV4-3 with TRBJ1-2, with TRBD1 matching over 10 bases. Trimming at V came to 1 base and at J to 7 bases, leaving 9 bases not matched to a gene. Germline V CDR1 and CDR2: LGHNA, YSLEER. The CDR3 consists of 16 residues. CDR3 in amino acids: CASSQGYGTGVRGYTF. The CDR3 DNA reads as TGCGCCAGCAGCCAAGGATACGGGACAGGGGTGCGTGGCTACACCTTC.

This chain joins TRBV18 and TRBJ2-1, with 9 nucleotides matching TRBD1. V gave up 1 base and J gave up 5 bases; unmatched junction bases: 3. Germline V gene sequence: CDR1 KGHSH, CDR2 LQKENI. The CDR3 has 15 residues. In DNA, the CDR3 is TGTGCCAGCTCACCACTTACAGGGGGCCACAATGAGCAGTTCTTC. Its protein product is CASSPLTGGHNEQFF.

Only a few counts were recorded for this clone. The genes are TRBV6-5 and TRBJ1-2; D gene unclear. Trimming took 0 bases from V and 8 from J, leaving 13 bases between them. The CDR3 is made up of 14 amino acids. Germline CDR1 is MNHEY and CDR2 is SVGAGI. The CDR3 reads CASSYSSGLVGYTF. In DNA form, the CDR3 reads TGTGCCAGCAGTTACTCCTCGGGCCTGGTAGGCTACACCTTC.

The V and J genes are TRBV4-1 and TRBJ2-7; D may be TRBD1 or TRBD2 (5 bases each). The germline V gene has CDR1 MGHRA and CDR2 YSYEKL. There are 15 residues in the CDR3. V was clipped by 4 bases and J by 0 bases, with 13 bases between them. The CDR3 loop reads CASSLTGTDSYEQYF. CDR3 nucleotide sequence: TGCGCCAGCAGCCTCACCGGGACGGACTCCTACGAGCAGTACTTC.

The chain couples TRBV9 to TRBJ2-7; weak D call: TRBD1 (5 bases). The CDR3 has 11 residues. Trimming left V 8 bases short and J 4 bases short, with 10 bases between. CDR1 SGDLS and CDR2 YYNGEE come from the germline V gene. In DNA form, the CDR3 reads TGTGCCAGACCCCCAGGGTACGAGCAGTACTTC. This gives the protein CARPPGYEQYF.

This clone was seen only a few times. Other DNA sequences within the sample encode an identical CDR3. The chain joins TRBV19 to TRBJ1-5, with a tentative D call TRBD1 (5 bases). Per germline, CDR1 LNHDA and CDR2 SQIVND (reference sequence). This CDR3 has 13 amino acids. V lost 3 bases, J lost 2 bases, and 5 bases lay in between. CDR3: CASSMGGNQPQHF. In DNA form, the CDR3 reads TGTGCCAGTAGTATGGGGGGCAATCAGCCCCAGCATTTT.

The J gene is TRBJ1-3, the V gene TRBV3-1 (or the pseudogene TRBV3-2); unclear D gene. Germline lookup yields CDR1 LGHDT and CDR2 YNNKEL (reference sequence). The CDR3 totals 14 residues. V shed 4 bases and J shed 0 bases, with 7 bases lying between them. The CDR3 nucleotides read TGTGCCAGCAGCCTCCGGGACTCTGGAAACACCATATATTTT. This codes for CASSLRDSGNTIYF.

This clone showed up just once. The chain uses TRBV7-6 and TRBJ2-1, with TRBD2 matching over 7 bases. Germline CDR1 reads SGHVS; CDR2 reads FNYEAQ. The CDR3 totals 14 residues. V lost 1 base, J lost 10 bases, and 7 bases stayed unmatched. CDR3 nucleotide sequence: TGTGCCAGCAGCTTAGATCCCCTAGCGGAAGAGCAGTTCTTC. It specifies CASSLDPLAEEQFF.

In its sample, this clone was seen a few times. This chain connects TRBV5-4 to TRBJ2-3; no clear D gene. This CDR3 spans 17 amino acids. CDR1 and CDR2 (germline): SGHNT, YYREEE (reference sequence). V was trimmed by 5 bases and J by 1 base, leaving 20 bases between them. CDR3 region: CASSLPVSGIGTDTQYF. CDR3 nucleotide sequence: TGTGCCAGCAGTCTTCCAGTTTCCGGAATCGGCACAGATACGCAGTATTTT. The full variable domain, completed using reference TRBV5-4 and TRBJ2-3, is ETGVTQSPTHLIKTRGQQVTLRCSSQSGHNTVSWYQQALGQGPQFIFQYYREEENGRGNFPPRFSGLQFPNYSSELNVNALELDDSALYLCASSLPVSGIGTDTQYFGPGTRLTVL.

The V call is TRBV19, the J call TRBJ1-2; D unclear. Germline assignment: CDR1 LNHDA and CDR2 SQIVND (reference sequence). The CDR3 totals 14 residues. V lost 5 bases to trimming and J lost 2 bases, with 12 bases between them. This CDR3 is CASSPTPPNYGYTF. For the CDR3, the DNA is TGTGCCAGTAGTCCTACCCCGCCAAACTATGGCTACACCTTC.

The gene calls are TRBV19 and TRBJ1-5, with no clear D. CDR3 length: 13 residues. V lost 11 bases, J lost 4 bases, and 15 bases lay in between. Germline lookup yields CDR1 LNHDA and CDR2 SQIVND (reference sequence). The CDR3 sequence: CAGTPPGNQPQHF. The CDR3 coding sequence is TGTGCCGGAACTCCACCCGGGAATCAGCCCCAGCATTTT.

The rearrangement joins TRBV6-5 to TRBJ2-3; D call uncertain. The CDR3 extends over 14 amino acids. The germline V and J ends were trimmed by 8 bases and 2 bases, with 14 bases remaining between them. From germline, CDR1 is MNHEY and CDR2 SVGAGI. In DNA form, the CDR3 reads TGTGCCAGCGACGGTTTGCAGGTCACAGATACGCAGTATTTT. Translation gives CASDGLQVTDTQYF.

This sequence joins TRBV19 and TRBJ1-6, with 8 bases aligning to TRBD1. Trimming removed 10 bases from V and 13 bases from J; junction bases left unmatched: 9. Germline CDR1 and CDR2: LNHDA and SQIVND (reference sequence). The CDR3 extends over 12 amino acids. CDR3 sequence (DNA): TGTGCCACCCGGGACAGGACCCTTCCCCTCCACTTT. It translates to CATRDRTLPLHF.

V and J are TRBV4-1 and TRBJ2-1; 12 bases agree with TRBD2. This CDR3 comprises 16 residues. The V and J ends lost 1 base and 8 bases, in that order; junction bases with no gene match: 6. Per the germline V gene, CDR1 is MGHRA and CDR2 is YSYEKL. CDR3 sequence reads: CASSQALAGGVYEQFF. In DNA, the CDR3 is TGCGCCAGCAGCCAAGCCCTAGCGGGGGGGGTCTATGAGCAGTTCTTC.

The chain joins TRBV9 to TRBJ1-4; maybe TRBD1 (6 bases). The V end was cut by 4 bases, the J end by 5 bases, with 12 bases between. Germline CDR1 SGDLS, CDR2 YYNGEE. The CDR3 is 14 residues long. CDR3 sequence reads: CASSPGHRNEKLFF. For the CDR3, the DNA is TGTGCCAGCAGCCCGGGACACAGAAATGAAAAACTGTTTTTT.

This sequence joins TRBV11-3 and TRBJ2-2; D perhaps matches TRBD1 (5 bases). Trimming cost V 8 bases and J 0 bases, with 10 bases left between them. The CDR3 has 14 residues. Germline V CDR1 and CDR2: SGHNT, YENEEA. The CDR3 reads CASESGTNTGELFF. The CDR3, as DNA: TGTGCCAGCGAGTCAGGGACGAACACCGGGGAGCTGTTTTTT.

This chain links TRBV6-5 with TRBJ2-7; the D gene is possibly TRBD1 (6 bases). V shed 4 bases and J shed 6 bases, with 19 bases lying between them. Germline CDR1 MNHEY, CDR2 SVGAGI. This CDR3 has 15 residues. The CDR3 loop reads CASSFRTVGGSEQYF. CDR3 nucleotide sequence: TGTGCCAGCAGTTTTCGGACAGTGGGTGGCTCCGAGCAGTACTTC.

With regard to this clone: Other nucleotide sequences from this sample produce the same CDR3. The V gene is TRBV4-2, the J gene TRBJ1-2, with 7 bases aligning to TRBD1. Per the germline V gene, CDR1 is LGHNA and CDR2 is YNFKEQ. V dropped 0 bases and J dropped 2; count of bases not matched to a gene: 0. The CDR3 runs to 14 residues. The CDR3 DNA reads TGTGCCAGCAGCCAAGACAGGGGGAACTATGGCTACACCTTC. Translating it yields CASSQDRGNYGYTF.